This T cell receptor beta chain was observed in a study of cytomegalovirus exposure and HLA in healthy donors (dated by TCRdb to 2017 to 2019). Background for the entire study: According to an earlier analysis of 587 of the donors, 200 million or so T cells yielded 90 million to 130 million unique TCR beta sequences and roughly 280 Gb of sequence data. An early release covering roughly 640 HLA-typed donors comprised roughly 300 gigabases of sequencing data and roughly 85 million unique TCR sequences. Of the 350 to 400 genotyped donors, roughly 85% fell in the genetic ancestry cluster associated with self-reported Caucasian donors. The study aimed to test whether cataloging public T cell receptors could reveal signatures of past pathogen exposure. The T cell repertoires of 666 subjects were profiled by immunosequencing and related to cytomegalovirus serostatus. Besides the first cohort of approximately 710 subjects, a separate validation cohort made up of around 120 different subjects was used. To predict cytomegalovirus infection status, the study combined high-throughput TCR immunosequencing, statistical association of individual TCRs with disease status, and machine learning. In a later analysis, previously published TCR beta repertoires from more than 500 donors were re-analyzed and high-resolution HLA genotyping was added so that TCR occurrence patterns could be studied. The later analysis used no new phenotypic data to find candidate immune exposures, relying instead on TCR beta sequences and their occurrence across donors. In an earlier analysis of 550 to 700 of the donors, high-throughput TCR beta sequencing was used to judge whether each TCR beta V gene segment behaved as functional or pseudogenic. Donor age, sex, ethnicity and CMV serostatus were collected together with the repertoire data. A later genetic analysis used genome-wide SNP genotypes for about three fifths of the roughly 700 donors, treating that subset as a discovery cohort. All discovery cohort repertoires had been generated using a single sequencing platform. Class I and class II HLA loci were covered by the typing at four-digit resolution. The number of donors typed differed by locus, with roughly 629-640 for A, B, C, DRB1 and DQB1, approximately 500 for DQA1, nearly 610 for DPA1, and around 450 for DPB1. Because of strong linkage in the cohort, roughly five DR-DQ haplotypes were treated as single units for association and clustering. Among some 400 genotyped donors of the cohort, an average of around 240,000 unique TCR beta nucleotide sequences were sequenced per donor, around 20% of them non-productive.

In the case of this clone: Its antigen specificity is not known. No clone much larger than this one lies a single base away; base qualities are absent.

Library creation used the immunoSEQ multiplex PCR assay. For the multiplex PCR, a mixture combining 60 forward primers for TCR Vbeta segments and 13 reverse primers for TCR Jbeta segments was used. A multiplex PCR assay on genomic DNA amplified the CDR3 region of rearranged TCR beta genes. The Illumina HiSeq System was used to sequence the amplified TCR beta libraries as 87-base-pair reads. The study's own analysis went as follows. Across the roughly 700 repertoires, a later analysis counted tens of millions of unique TCR beta chains, roughly 11 million of which were shared by at least two donors. A nearest-neighbor algorithm error-corrected the raw reads and collapsed the reads into unique sequences, merging closely related sequences to remove PCR and sequencing errors. To assign V, D and J gene segments, CDR3 sequences were aligned to IMGT reference sequences. For a sequence to be retained, a match of at least six nucleotides was required to both a V gene segment and a J gene segment. Rearrangements were called productive when the CDR3 lacked stop codons and stayed in frame with V and J; all others were non-productive. Following IMGT convention, CDR3 was defined as the stretch from the second conserved V-encoded cysteine up to the conserved J-encoded phenylalanine. Sequences without an unambiguous match to a single V gene segment were excluded from the earlier analysis of about 600 of the donors. In an earlier analysis of a few hundred of the donors, V segments were called functional above 56.7% productive rearrangements and were called segregating when the between-donor standard deviation exceeded 5%. A statistical classification framework was developed to diagnose cytomegalovirus status using the catalog of TCR beta chain sequences. A later analysis assigned V and J genes by comparing TCR nucleotide sequences with IMGT/GENE-DB human TR gene sequences. A later analysis assigned CDR3 sequences and most-parsimonious VDJ recombination scenarios with the TCRdist pipeline. In a later analysis, every TCR beta chain was defined by the combination of its CDR3 amino acid sequence and its V-gene family, and reads without a unique V-gene family were dropped. In a later analysis, approximately 640 highly shared, low-generation-probability nucleotide sequences were removed to address suspected cross-contamination and a sequencing artifact. In a later analysis, a clonal expansion index for each public chain was calculated from normalized within-repertoire ranks of inferred template counts. In a later analysis, generation probabilities were computed using a VDJ recombination model fitted to out-of-frame rearrangements, and the results were checked against IGoR. Hypergeometric tests were used in a later analysis to score TCR-TCR, TCR-HLA and TCR-CMV co-occurrence, with a repertoire-size bias correction applied to the TCR pairs. False discovery rates were estimated in a later analysis by permuting HLA or CMV assignments 20 times. In a later analysis, co-occurring TCRs were grouped using DBSCAN, with TCRdist sequence similarity added in when clustering inside HLA-allele-positive subsets. For co-occurrence clustering, repertoires with fewer than 30,000 or more than 120,000 public chains were excluded, along with four or five repertoires with anomalous nucleotide sharing. Imported from immuneACCESS, the table was reduced by TCRdb to in-frame sequences with V and J called. These copies leave out some clones; in studies compared against another copy, an unresolved V gene accounts for under half, and the cause of the remainder is not known. Clone size and V and J calls were adopted from that table, with D and trimming inferred from the DNA. The sample includes about 160,000 clones, with around four fifths observed a single time. The ten largest clones take up over 1% of the sample.

On the study overall, not on this receptor specifically: In a later analysis, 15,000 to 20,000 TCR beta sequences were associated with specific HLA alleles at a false discovery rate of 0.05. The earlier analysis of approximately 540 of the donors excluded fewer than 20 rarely observed V segments, including chromosome 9 orphons, because counts were too low. Linkage disequilibrium might explain the correlated functional status among segregating V segments, but an unknown experimental factor could not be ruled out. Because the 87-base-pair reads could not distinguish some IMGT-functional V segments, including TRBV6-2 and TRBV6-3, those segments were excluded. A cluster of highly shared sequence variants was judged likely to represent a technical artifact of the sequencing pipeline. In an earlier analysis of about 600 of the donors, most TCR beta V segments appeared in productive rearrangements about 90% or about 30% of the time, broadly matching IMGT annotations. An association between a missense DCLRE1C variant and V-gene and J-gene trimming of TCR beta chains was found in a later genetic analysis and replicated in an independent cohort. Immune exposure information for the cohort was limited to CMV serostatus. Because HLA typing was missing for some donors at each locus, association tests included only the typed subset. It was suggested by the authors that the approach could potentially be generalized to other disease states and immunological phenotypes. The classifier was reported to diagnose cytomegalovirus status with high specificity and sensitivity in both the original and validation cohorts. According to a later genetic analysis, donors in an Asian-associated ancestry cluster had fewer N-insertions in productive TCRs than the approximately 700-donor mean. A total of fewer than 200 TCR beta chains were listed by the study as associated with cytomegalovirus. A further reported finding was that TCR beta sequences accurately predicted the HLA-A and HLA-B alleles for most subjects in the first cohort. According to a later analysis, parvovirus B19, influenza, CMV and Epstein-Barr virus appeared linked to several top co-occurrence clusters. In a later analysis, most CMV-associated TCR beta chains were found to appear HLA-restricted, with HLA associations seemingly driven largely by CMV exposure. Sequencing depth was assumed to be roughly uniform across donors in the presence/absence analyses, though that assumption may not hold. A later analysis found that HLA-associated TCR beta chains were more clonally expanded and had lower generation probabilities than equally common non-associated chains. When HLA alleles, especially DR and DQ, strongly co-occurred, TCR associations were difficult to assign to individual alleles. Three of the identified cytomegalovirus-associated TCR beta chains were confirmed in vitro to be specific for cytomegalovirus antigens. This cohort had only TCR beta chains sequenced, and the lack of alpha or paired-chain data limited which features could be detected. Across donors, most TCR sequences were observed very rarely, whereas some public TCRs were present in many individuals. A later analysis found that TCR association rates varied across HLA loci, with DRB1 alleles showing the most associated TCRs and HLA-C alleles the fewest.

The cohort consisted of 600 to 750 healthy bone marrow donors. All cohort members were sampled while nominally healthy, although unrecorded immune exposures were likely present. The donor tested CMV seronegative, placing the donor among the roughly 350 seronegative members of the cohort. Each donor provided a peripheral blood sample, and peripheral blood mononuclear cells were used for TCR beta sequencing. Genomic DNA extraction from the blood cell samples was performed with the Qiagen DNeasy Blood Extraction Kit. Between the V and J ends, shortened by 1 base and 0 bases respectively, the junction contains 10 bases. From cysteine to phenylalanine, the CDR3 is 17 amino acids long. The CDR3 DNA has 51 bases and is translated from base 1. As encoded in the germline V gene (reference sequence), CDR1 is LNHNV while CDR2 is YYDKDF.

The chain is made from TRBV15 and TRBJ1-6; the D gene is not confidently resolved. Sequencing input: PBMCs. The TCR originated in a woman in her forties or fifties in good health and CMV-seronegative. The CDR3 protein: CATSRGLVSSYNSPLHF. The nucleotide sequence reads TGTGCCACCAGCAGAGGACTCGTCAGCTCCTATAATTCACCCCTCCACTTT.